A single T cell receptor (beta chain) is shown here with its context. Its target is unknown. A primer matching the constant region was used to make TCR beta cDNA from around 460 ng of total RNA. Three rounds of nested multiplex PCR with slightly modified ARM-PCR produced TCR beta libraries. Forward primers for TRBV1-TRBV30 and a C-beta reverse primer served the first two PCR rounds, at around 11 cycles each. TCRdb fed the multiplex PCR reads into MiXCR, producing one record per CDR3 protein. The table includes about 110,000 distinct CDR3 sequences, about 59% detected once. This CDR3 region has 19 residues. Germline V gene sequence: CDR1 SGHDT, CDR2 YYEEEE. The V end lost 4 bases, the J end lost 7 bases, and 32 bases lay between the germline ends. The sample belongs to a study of tumor-infiltrating lymphocytes in primary liver carcinoma. Points from the study as a whole: Compared with blood, tumor repertoires held significantly more in their top 250 clones.

Co-extraction of RNA and DNA was performed on roughly 17-32 mg of unsorted bulk tissue. Sample: liver tumor tissue from sampling region 1. Subset defined: tumor region T1, superior pole. The rearrangement joins TRBV5-6 to TRBJ1-2; D is uncertain. The sequence came from a woman aged 55-69 years with primary liver carcinoma and hepatitis B virus infection. The CDR3 reads CASSAAGEDAIKRRAGYTF. For the CDR3, the DNA is TGTGCCAGCAGCGCAGCGGGTGAAGATGCTATAAAGAGGAGGGCTGGCTACACCTTC. The full variable domain, in which reference TRBV5-6 and TRBJ1-2 provide the parts outside the CDR3, is DAGVTQSPTHLIKTRGQQVTLRCSPKSGHDTVSWYQQALGQGPQFIFQYYEEEERQRGNFPDRFSGHQFPNYSSELNVNALLLGDSALYLCASSAAGEDAIKRRAGYTFGSGTRLTVV.